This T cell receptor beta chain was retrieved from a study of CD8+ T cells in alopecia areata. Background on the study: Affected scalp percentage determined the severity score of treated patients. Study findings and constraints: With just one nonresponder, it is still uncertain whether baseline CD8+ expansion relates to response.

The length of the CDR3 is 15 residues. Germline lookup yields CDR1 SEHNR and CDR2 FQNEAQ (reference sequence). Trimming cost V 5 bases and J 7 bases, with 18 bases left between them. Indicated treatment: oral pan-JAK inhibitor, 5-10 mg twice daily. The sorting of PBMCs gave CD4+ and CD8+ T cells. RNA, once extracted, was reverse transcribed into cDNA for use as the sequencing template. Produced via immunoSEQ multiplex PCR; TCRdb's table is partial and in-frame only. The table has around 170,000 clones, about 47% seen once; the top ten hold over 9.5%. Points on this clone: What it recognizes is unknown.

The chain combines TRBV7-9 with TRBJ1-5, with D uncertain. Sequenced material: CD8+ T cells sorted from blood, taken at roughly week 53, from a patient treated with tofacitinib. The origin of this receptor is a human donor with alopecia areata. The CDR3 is CASSPSGTDRQPQHF. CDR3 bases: TGTGCCAGCAGCCCAAGCGGTACGGATCGACAGCCCCAGCATTTT.